The 21 T cell receptor beta chains given below trace back to one sample, sequenced in a study of CD8+ T cells in alopecia areata. As for treatment: oral pan-JAK inhibitor, 5-10 mg twice daily. The sequencing template was cDNA reverse transcribed from extracted RNA. The assay was immunoSEQ multiplex PCR, and TCRdb's table has in-frame clones only and misses some. The sample yields about 100,000 clones, roughly 60% seen once. The sequencing here drew on CD8+ T cells sorted from blood, taken between weeks 55 and 65, from a patient treated with tofacitinib. The receptors stem from a human donor with alopecia areata.

V and J are TRBV4-1 and TRBJ2-3; D gene ambiguous. V gave up 0 bases and J gave up 1 base, with 8 bases separating them. Germline values: CDR1 MGHRA, CDR2 YSYEKL. The CDR3 runs 15 residues. CDR3 nucleotide sequence: TGCGCCAGCAGCCAAGATTGGTTCCGCACAGATACGCAGTATTTT. Translating gives CASSQDWFRTDTQYF.

This clone was seen more than once but under ten times. The V and J genes are TRBV5-1 and TRBJ2-4, with D unclear. Trimming pared 0 bases from V and 0 bases from J, leaving 10 bases between. Looked up from germline, CDR1 is SGHRS and CDR2 is YFSETQ. The CDR3 length is 16 residues. The CDR3 region is CASSLGAVLAKNIQYF. In DNA, the CDR3 is TGCGCCAGCAGCTTGGGGGCAGTTCTAGCCAAAAACATTCAGTACTTC.

This chain connects TRBV5-1 to TRBJ2-1; TRBD1 matches 7 bases. V was clipped by 5 bases and J by 8 bases; unmatched bases: 10. Germline V gene sequence: CDR1 SGHRS, CDR2 YFSETQ. The CDR3 extends over 14 amino acids. CDR3: CASSFRDSLYEQFF. The CDR3 DNA reads TGCGCCAGCAGTTTCCGGGACAGTTTGTATGAGCAGTTCTTC.

The chain carries TRBV29-1 and TRBJ2-7, with a tentative D call TRBD1 (5 bases). V dropped 2 bases and J dropped 4 bases, with 12 bases sitting between them. The CDR3 loop spans 13 amino acids. CDR1 is SQVTM and CDR2 is ANQGSEA in the germline V gene. The CDR3 sequence: CSVEWGQSYEQYF. As DNA, the CDR3 is TGCAGCGTTGAATGGGGCCAGAGTTACGAGCAGTACTTC.

V usage is TRBV19 and J usage is TRBJ2-7; D remains ambiguous. The CDR3 length is 13 residues. Per germline, CDR1 LNHDA and CDR2 SQIVND (reference sequence). V lost 1 base to trimming and J lost 2 bases, with 6 bases between them. The CDR3 here is CASSIAETYEQYF. In DNA form, the CDR3 reads TGTGCCAGTAGTATAGCCGAAACCTACGAGCAGTACTTC.

J is TRBJ2-7 and V is TRBV13; D may match TRBD1 or TRBD2 (5 bases each). The CDR3 spans 15 residues. Trimming stripped 3 bases from V and 3 bases from J, with 15 bases between. Per the germline V gene, CDR1 is PRHDT and CDR2 is FYEKMQ (reference sequence). CDR3 residues: CASSFRGVRIYEQYF. The CDR3 nucleotides are TGTGCCAGCAGCTTCCGAGGGGTGAGGATCTACGAGCAGTACTTC.

This chain connects TRBV7-9 to TRBJ1-2; the D is unclear. Germline-derived CDR1 and CDR2 are SEHNR and FQNEAQ (reference sequence). The V and J ends lost 3 bases and 1 base respectively, with 15 bases between them. This CDR3 spans 16 amino acids. The CDR3 here is CASSFDGEWVNYGYTF. The CDR3 nucleotides are TGTGCCAGCAGCTTCGACGGAGAGTGGGTTAACTATGGCTACACCTTC.

This clone was detected once. The rearrangement links TRBV5-1 to TRBJ2-2, with a possible D match to TRBD2 (5 bases). Trimming took off 1 base at V and 3 bases at J, with 7 bases between the two ends. This CDR3 spans 14 amino acids. The germline V gene has CDR1 SGHRS and CDR2 YFSETQ. CDR3: CASSLRRDTGELFF. The CDR3 DNA follows: TGCGCCAGCAGCTTGCGGCGGGACACCGGGGAGCTGTTTTTT.

V and J are TRBV7-9 and TRBJ2-5; perhaps TRBD1 as D (5 bases). Germline V lookup: CDR1 SEHNR, CDR2 FQNEAQ (reference sequence). CDR3 length equals 16 residues. V was shortened by 4 bases and J by 0 bases, with 15 bases between the two germline ends. In nucleotides, the CDR3 is TGTGCCAGCAGCTCAGGGCTGGGCGGCAACCAAGAGACCCAGTACTTC. It is translated as CASSSGLGGNQETQYF.

This clone was counted a few times. Different DNA sequences within this sample yield the same CDR3. The chain links TRBV18 to TRBJ2-2, with D unresolved. V was cut by 3 bases and J by 5 bases, with 4 bases left in between. The germline gives CDR1 KGHSH, CDR2 LQKENI. The CDR3 totals 12 residues. CDR3 sequence (DNA): TGTGCCAGCTCACCGACGACCGGGGAGCTGTTTTTT. Encoded protein: CASSPTTGELFF.

The rearrangement joins TRBV14 to TRBJ1-2; possibly TRBD1 for D (5 bases). Per the germline V gene, CDR1 is SGHDN and CDR2 is FVKESK. CDR3 length: 14 amino acids. Trimming stripped 3 bases from V and 0 bases from J, with 8 bases between. CDR3 bases: TGTGCCAGCAGCCACACAGGAGCTAACTATGGCTACACCTTC. Translating it yields CASSHTGANYGYTF.

The V call is TRBV5-1, the J call TRBJ1-1; D remains unclear. The CDR3 spans 14 residues. Per the germline V gene, CDR1 is SGHRS and CDR2 is YFSETQ. V lost 1 base, J lost 4 bases, and 11 bases lay in between. CDR3: CASSLPSSSTEAFF. For the CDR3, the DNA is TGCGCCAGCAGCTTGCCCAGCTCATCCACTGAAGCTTTCTTT. The complete variable domain, with remaining parts taken from reference TRBV5-1 and TRBJ1-1, reads KAGVTQTPRYLIKTRGQQVTLSCSPISGHRSVSWYQQTPGQGLQFLFEYFSETQRNKGNFPGRFSGRQFSNSRSEMNVSTLELGDSALYLCASSLPSSSTEAFFGQGTRLTVV.

This clone was seen only once. The rearrangement joins TRBV7-2 to TRBJ2-4, with 7 bases identical to TRBD1. Losses at the gene ends were 3 bases for V and 0 bases for J; bases not matched to a gene: 8. CDR3 size: 17 residues. Germline CDR1 is SGHTA and CDR2 is FQGNSA. CDR3 in DNA: TGTGCCAGCAGCTTCAACCCGGGACAGCTAGCCAAAAACATTCAGTACTTC. Translated, it gives CASSFNPGQLAKNIQYF.

This chain links TRBV5-1 with TRBJ1-2, with TRBD1 identical over 9 bases. The V segment lost 3 bases and the J segment 6 bases; nucleotides outside the gene matches: 6. The CDR3 has 14 residues. Looked up from germline, CDR1 is SGHRS and CDR2 is YFSETQ. CDR3 loop: CASSSNRGQDGYTF. The DNA of the CDR3 is TGCGCCAGCAGCTCAAACAGGGGGCAAGATGGCTACACCTTC.

The chain has TRBV2 and TRBJ1-5, with TRBD1 matching over 9 bases. Trimming took 8 bases from V and 6 from J; bases not matched to a gene: 14. The CDR3 is 16 amino acids. CDR1 is SNHLY and CDR2 is FYNNEI in the germline V gene. DNA for the CDR3: TGTGCCAGCTGGGTTGACAGGGGGGAGAGTAGTCAGCCCCAGCATTTT. It translates to CASWVDRGESSQPQHF.

The gene calls are TRBV27 and TRBJ2-3; 10 bases agree with TRBD2. The V and J ends lost 3 bases and 2 bases, in that order; junction bases with no gene match: 17. The germline V gene has CDR1 MNHEY and CDR2 SMNVEV (reference sequence). This CDR3 region has 20 residues. CDR3 residues: CASSLSQTFLAGDYTDTQYF. The CDR3 nucleotides are TGTGCCAGCAGTTTGTCTCAAACCTTCCTAGCGGGGGATTACACAGATACGCAGTATTTT.

The chain links TRBV6-1 to TRBJ2-1; D is perhaps TRBD2 (6 bases). The germline V and J ends were trimmed by 7 bases and 4 bases, with 11 bases remaining between them. Germline V gene sequence: CDR1 MNHNS, CDR2 SASEGT. The CDR3 runs 13 residues. CDR3 protein: CASKASEYNEQFF. The CDR3 nucleotides read TGTGCCAGCAAGGCTAGCGAGTACAATGAGCAGTTCTTC.

This CDR3 is CASSTHKDNEQFF. As DNA, the CDR3 is TGTGCCAGCAGTACCCACAAGGACAATGAGCAGTTCTTC. The chain employs TRBV27 and TRBJ2-1; D is unclear. In germline, CDR1 is MNHEY, CDR2 SMNVEV (reference sequence). V lost 5 bases, J lost 5 bases, and 10 bases lay in between. The CDR3 extends over 13 amino acids.

This chain connects TRBV5-1 to TRBJ2-5, with D perhaps given as TRBD1 or TRBD2 (5 bases each). V was shortened by 4 bases and J by 2 bases, with 9 bases between the two germline ends. The CDR3 runs 13 residues. Germline V lookup: CDR1 SGHRS, CDR2 YFSETQ. The CDR3 sequence: CASSLGRQETQYF. For the CDR3, the DNA is TGCGCCAGCAGCCTGGGACGTCAAGAGACCCAGTACTTC.

V gene TRBV30 combines with J gene TRBJ2-3; no clear D. Germline loops: CDR1 GTSNPN, CDR2 SVGIG (reference sequence). Trimming left V 2 bases short and J 6 bases short, with 18 bases between. CDR3 length: 15 residues. CDR3 sequence reads: CAWSPTLFGDDTQYF. CDR3 sequence (DNA): TGTGCCTGGAGTCCAACCCTTTTCGGCGACGATACGCAGTATTTT. The full variable domain, completed using reference TRBV30 and TRBJ2-3, is SQTIHQWPATLVQPVGSPLSLECTVEGTSNPNLYWYRQAAGRGLQLLFYSVGIGQISSEVPQNLSASRPQDRQFILSSKKLLLSDSGFYLCAWSPTLFGDDTQYFGPGTRLTVL.

With regard to this clone: One end of the junction does not line up with germline, which may come from a read error. The chain employs TRBV7-7 and TRBJ2-7, with a weak D call TRBD1 (6 bases). Germline V gives CDR1 SSHAT, CDR2 FNYEAQ (reference sequence). This CDR3 is 13 amino acids long. CDR3 coding DNA: TGTGCTAGCAGCGCCGGACAGACCTACGAGCAGTACTTC. It yields the protein CASSAGQTYEQYF.